This record looks at one T cell receptor beta chain sequence and its context. The same CDR3 is also encoded by other DNA sequences in this sample. These data belong to a study of blood T cell repertoires in COVID-19. The CDR3 extends over 15 amino acids. V was trimmed by 2 bases and J by 4 bases, leaving 12 bases between them. Germline V gene sequence: CDR1 SNHLY, CDR2 FYNNEI. Some clones are missing from TCRdb's copy, which holds only in-frame ones; the method was immunoSEQ multiplex PCR. The sample lists roughly 200,000 clones; about 86% were seen once. This TCR derives from a woman in her 40s with acute COVID-19. Sequenced: PBMCs or T cells enriched from blood (not recorded which). This rearrangement joins TRBV2 to TRBJ1-3, with no clear D. The CDR3 sequence: CASSETRYGGNTIYF. The CDR3 nucleotides are TGTGCCAGCAGTGAAACGCGCTACGGGGGAAACACCATATATTTT.